What follows is one T cell receptor (beta chain) and its context. This specimen belongs to a study of T cells in Graves' hyperthyroidism and ophthalmopathy. RNA transcripts yielded amplified TCR beta CDR3 regions. The HTBI primer set served for first-round RT-PCR of the TCR CDR3. Using its own MiXCR run on the multiplex PCR reads, TCRdb lists one record per CDR3 protein. Counted here are approximately 510,000 distinct CDR3 sequences, roughly 20% occurring once; the ten biggest clones make up about 30%. The CDR3 spans 12 residues. The sample consisted of blood. The receptor was isolated from a man between 18 and 29 years old with Graves' hyperthyroidism. The genes are TRBV12-3 or TRBV12-4 and TRBJ2-7; unclear D gene. The CDR3 here is CVSAPRRYEQYF. In nucleotides, the CDR3 is TGTGTTTCCGCACCGCGGCGTTACGAGCAGTACTTC.